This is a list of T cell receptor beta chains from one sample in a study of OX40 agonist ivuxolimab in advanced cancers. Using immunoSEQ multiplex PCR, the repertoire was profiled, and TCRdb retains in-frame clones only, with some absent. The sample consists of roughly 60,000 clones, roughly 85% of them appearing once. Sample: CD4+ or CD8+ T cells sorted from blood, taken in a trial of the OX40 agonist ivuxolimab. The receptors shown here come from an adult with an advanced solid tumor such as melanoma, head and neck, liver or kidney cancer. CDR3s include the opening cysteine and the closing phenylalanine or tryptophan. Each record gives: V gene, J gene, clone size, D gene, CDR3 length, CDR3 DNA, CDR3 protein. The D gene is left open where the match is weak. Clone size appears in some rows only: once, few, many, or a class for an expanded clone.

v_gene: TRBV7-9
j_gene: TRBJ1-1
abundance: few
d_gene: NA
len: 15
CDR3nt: TGTGCCAGCAGCTTAATGGGTGATCGGGGACCTGAAGCTTTCTTT
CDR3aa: CASSLMGDRGPEAFF

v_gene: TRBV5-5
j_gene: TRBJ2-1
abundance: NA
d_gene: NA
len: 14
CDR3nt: TGTGCCAGCAGCTTGGGGATTCTGGACAATGAGCAGTTCTTC
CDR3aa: CASSLGILDNEQFF

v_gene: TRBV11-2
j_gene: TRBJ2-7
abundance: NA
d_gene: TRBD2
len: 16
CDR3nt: TGTGCCAGCAGCTCCCTAGCGGGAGGGCCTCCCTACGAGCAGTACTTC
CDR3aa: CASSSLAGGPPYEQYF

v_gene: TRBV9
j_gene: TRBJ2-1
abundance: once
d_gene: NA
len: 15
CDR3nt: TGTGCCAGCAGCGTAGGCGTTAGCGCTTACAATGAGCAGTTCTTC
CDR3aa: CASSVGVSAYNEQFF

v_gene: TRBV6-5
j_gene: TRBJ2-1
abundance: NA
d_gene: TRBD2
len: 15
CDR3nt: TGTGCCAGCTCCCCGGCAGCGGGAGCAAGTGGTGAGCAGTTCTTC
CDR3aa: CASSPAAGASGEQFF

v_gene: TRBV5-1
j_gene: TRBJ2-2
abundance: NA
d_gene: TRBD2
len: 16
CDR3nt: TGCGCCAGCAGCTTGGCCCTAGCGGGCAACACCGGGGAGCTGTTTTTT
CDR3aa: CASSLALAGNTGELFF

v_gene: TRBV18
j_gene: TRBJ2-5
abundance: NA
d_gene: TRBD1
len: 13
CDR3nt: TGTGCCAGCTCATCACCAGGGGGAGAGACCCAGTACTTC
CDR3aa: CASSSPGGETQYF

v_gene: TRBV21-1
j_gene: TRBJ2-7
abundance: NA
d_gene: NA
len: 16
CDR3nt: TGTGCCAGCAGCAAAGTGACATGGGACTATTGGGGCGAGCAGTACTTC
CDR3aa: CASSKVTWDYWGEQYF

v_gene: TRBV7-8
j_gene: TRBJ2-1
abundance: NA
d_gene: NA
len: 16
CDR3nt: TGTGCCAGCAGCTTAGGAAGGTTTATTTTCAACAATGAGCAGTTCTTC
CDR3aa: CASSLGRFIFNNEQFF

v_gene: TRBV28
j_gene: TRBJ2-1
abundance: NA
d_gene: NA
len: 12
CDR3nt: TGTGCCAGCACCCTCTCAGAGGATGAGCAGTTCTTC
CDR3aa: CASTLSEDEQFF

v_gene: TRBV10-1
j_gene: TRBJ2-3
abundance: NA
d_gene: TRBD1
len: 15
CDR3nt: TGCGCCAGCAGTCGGGACAGGGGTGGCACAGATACGCAGTATTTT
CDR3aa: CASSRDRGGTDTQYF

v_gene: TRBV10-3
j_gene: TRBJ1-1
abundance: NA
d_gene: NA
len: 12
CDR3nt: TGTGCCATAACAACAGGGAACACTGAAGCTTTCTTT
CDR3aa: CAITTGNTEAFF

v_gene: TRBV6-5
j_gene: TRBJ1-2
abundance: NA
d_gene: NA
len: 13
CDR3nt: TGTGCCAGCAGCGACGGACAGCTCTATGGCTACACCTTC
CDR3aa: CASSDGQLYGYTF

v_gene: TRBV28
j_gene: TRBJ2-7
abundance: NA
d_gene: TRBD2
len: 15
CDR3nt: TGTGCCAGCAGCCTCCCCGGGGGGGGCTTCTACGAGCAGTACTTC
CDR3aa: CASSLPGGGFYEQYF

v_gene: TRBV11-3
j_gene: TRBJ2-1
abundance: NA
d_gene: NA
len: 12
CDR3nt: TGTGCCAGCGGAAGGGTTCGCAATGAGCAGTTCTTC
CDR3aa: CASGRVRNEQFF

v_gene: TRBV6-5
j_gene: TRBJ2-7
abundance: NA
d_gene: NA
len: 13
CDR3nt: TGTGCCAGCAGTTATGGACTTTCCTACGAGCAGTACTTC
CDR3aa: CASSYGLSYEQYF

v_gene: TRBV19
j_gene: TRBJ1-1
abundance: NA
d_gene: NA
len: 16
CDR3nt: TGTGCCAGTAGTATGGGTCTAGGGGAAATGAACACTGAAGCTTTCTTT
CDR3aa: CASSMGLGEMNTEAFF

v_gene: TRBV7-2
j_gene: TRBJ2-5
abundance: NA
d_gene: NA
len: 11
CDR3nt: TGTGCCAGCAGCGCGGGGGAGACCCAGTACTTC
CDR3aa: CASSAGETQYF

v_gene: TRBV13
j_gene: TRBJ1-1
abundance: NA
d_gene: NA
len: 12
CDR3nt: TGTGCCAGCAGGAGGCCGGCTGGTGAAGCTTTCTTT
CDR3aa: CASRRPAGEAFF

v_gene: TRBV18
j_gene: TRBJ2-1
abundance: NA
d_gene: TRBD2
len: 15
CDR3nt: TGTGCCAGCTCACCAAGTGGGAGGGTCCTAAATGAGCAGTTCTTC
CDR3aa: CASSPSGRVLNEQFF

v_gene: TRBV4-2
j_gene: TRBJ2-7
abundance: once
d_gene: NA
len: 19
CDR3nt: TGTGCCAGCAGCCAAGATTTAGGGCGGGTAGGACTACCACCCTACGAGCAGTACTTC
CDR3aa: CASSQDLGRVGLPPYEQYF

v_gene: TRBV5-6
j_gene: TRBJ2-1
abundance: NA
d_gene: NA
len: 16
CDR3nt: TGTGCCAGCAGCTTGGCGGGTAGGACGGTGTACAATGAGCAGTTCTTC
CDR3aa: CASSLAGRTVYNEQFF

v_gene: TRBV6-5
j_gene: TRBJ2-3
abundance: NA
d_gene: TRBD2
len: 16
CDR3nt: TGTGCCAGCAGTTCTCCAGCGGGACGGTACACAGATACGCAGTATTTT
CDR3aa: CASSSPAGRYTDTQYF

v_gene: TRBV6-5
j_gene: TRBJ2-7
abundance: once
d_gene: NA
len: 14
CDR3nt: TGTGCCAGCAGTTACGGGGCGGGGATCTACGAGCAGTACTTC
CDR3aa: CASSYGAGIYEQYF

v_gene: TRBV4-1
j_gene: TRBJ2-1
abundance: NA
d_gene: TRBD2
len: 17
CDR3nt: TGCGCCAGCAGCCAACCTTTCACTAGCGGGGGGAACAATGAGCAGTTCTTC
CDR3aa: CASSQPFTSGGNNEQFF

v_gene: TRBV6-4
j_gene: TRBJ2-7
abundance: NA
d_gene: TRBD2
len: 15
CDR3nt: TGTGCCAGCAGTACTCGGGGACTAGCGCGGTACGAGCAGTACTTC
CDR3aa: CASSTRGLARYEQYF

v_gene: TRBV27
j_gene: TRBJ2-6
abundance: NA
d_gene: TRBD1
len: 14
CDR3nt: TGTGCCAGCAGTTCCTCCGGGACAGCCCACGTCCTGACTTTC
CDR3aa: CASSSSGTAHVLTF

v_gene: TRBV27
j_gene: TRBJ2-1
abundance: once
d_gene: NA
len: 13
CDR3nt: TGTGCCAGCAGTTTATCCAAAACAATCGAGCAGTTCTTC
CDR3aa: CASSLSKTIEQFF

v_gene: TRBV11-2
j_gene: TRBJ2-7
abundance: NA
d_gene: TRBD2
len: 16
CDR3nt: TGTGCCAGCAGCTTCATAGCGGGAGGTACCCCCTACGAGCAGTACTTC
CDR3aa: CASSFIAGGTPYEQYF

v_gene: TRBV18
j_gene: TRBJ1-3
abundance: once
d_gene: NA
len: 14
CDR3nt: TGTGCCAGCTCACCTCAGGATTATGGAAACACCATATATTTT
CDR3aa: CASSPQDYGNTIYF

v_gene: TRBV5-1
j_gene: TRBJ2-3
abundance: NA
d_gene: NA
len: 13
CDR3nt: TGCGCCACCAACACCTCACCCACAGATACGCAGTATTTT
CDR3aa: CATNTSPTDTQYF

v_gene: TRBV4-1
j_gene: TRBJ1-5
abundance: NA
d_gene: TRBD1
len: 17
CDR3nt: TGCGCCAGCAGCCAAGAGGATAACAGGGGGAGCAATCAGCCCCAGCATTTT
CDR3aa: CASSQEDNRGSNQPQHF

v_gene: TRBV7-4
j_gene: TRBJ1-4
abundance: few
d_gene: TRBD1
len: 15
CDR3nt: TGTGCCAGCAGCTTAGCGATAGGACAGGGACAATCGGTGTTTTTT
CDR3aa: CASSLAIGQGQSVFF

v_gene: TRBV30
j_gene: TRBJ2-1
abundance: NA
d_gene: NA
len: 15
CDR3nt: TGTGCCTGGAGTGACTCCGGGACCGTCTACAATGAGCAGTTCTTC
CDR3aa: CAWSDSGTVYNEQFF

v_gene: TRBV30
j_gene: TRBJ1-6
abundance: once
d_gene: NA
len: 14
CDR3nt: TGTGCCTGGAGGAAAGGGTATGGGGATTCACCCCTCCACTTT
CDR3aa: CAWRKGYGDSPLHF

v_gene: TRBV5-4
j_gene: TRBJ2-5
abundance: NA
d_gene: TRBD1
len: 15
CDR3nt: TGTGCCAGCACCACCTCCACAGGGGGCGTTGAGACCCAGTACTTC
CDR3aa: CASTTSTGGVETQYF

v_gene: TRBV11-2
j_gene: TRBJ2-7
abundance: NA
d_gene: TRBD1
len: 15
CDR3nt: TGTGCCAGCAGCTTGTGGACAGGAAAAAACTACGAGCAGTACTTC
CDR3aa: CASSLWTGKNYEQYF

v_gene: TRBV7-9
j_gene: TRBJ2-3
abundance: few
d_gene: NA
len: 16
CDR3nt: TGTGCCAGCAGCTTAGTGGGCCCACAGGGCACAGATACGCAGTATTTT
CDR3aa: CASSLVGPQGTDTQYF